This TCR beta chain was captured in a study of vaccination and CD4 T cells after COVID-19. Study at large: Convalescent patients had positive nasal swab PCR results for SARS-CoV-2. Disease was mild in roughly nine and severe in one.

Treatment denoted: roughly 11-day PBMC culture with coronavirus spike peptide pools or control peptides (ViraFEST assay). Expanded clonotypes were found by TCR sequencing after peptide-pool stimulation (ViraFEST). At days 3 and 7, half the medium was exchanged for fresh IL-2 medium. Germline CDR1 and CDR2: SNHLY and FYNNEI. The germline V and J ends were trimmed by 7 bases and 8 bases, with 21 bases remaining between them. CDR3 length equals 15 residues. In regard to this clonotype: Its matching antigen is unknown.

CD4+ T cells that had been cultured provided DNA sequenced with the Oncomine TCR Beta short-read assay. TCRdb used MiXCR to reprocess the PCR reads, holding one entry per CDR3 protein. The table shows some 9,000 distinct CDR3 sequences, with roughly 65% occurring only once. Whole-study results and caveats: Looking at convalescent patients, 304 of their 307 vaccine-specific clones were spike mono-reactive.

This clonotype was sampled from a human donor who had recovered from COVID-19. The chain joins TRBV2 to TRBJ1-5, with D maybe TRBD1 (6 bases). The sequenced sample was CD4+ T cells from blood, cultured in vitro, obtained before SARS-CoV-2 vaccination. This CDR3 is CASTGGGGSQEPQHF. The CDR3 nucleotides are TGTGCCAGCACCGGGGGAGGGGGTAGTCAGGAGCCCCAGCATTTT. The entire variable domain, with the rest obtained from reference TRBV2 and TRBJ1-5, is as follows: EPEVTQTPSHQVTQMGQEVILRCVPISNHLYFYWYRQILGQKVEFLVSFYNNEISEKSEIFDDQFSVERPDGSNFTLKIRSTKLEDSAMYFCASTGGGGSQEPQHFGDGTRLSIL.